This T cell receptor beta chain was sequenced during a study of blood T cell repertoires in COVID-19. Overall study: COVID-19 samples from acute and convalescent phases originated in the United States, Italy and Spain.

With 1 base removed from V and 5 bases from J, the gap between germline ends came to 9 bases. The germline V gene has CDR1 SGHVS and CDR2 FQNEAQ. The CDR3 runs to 14 residues. Original analysis: Researchers report that nucleated cell counts were estimated from reference gene primer amplification. Method: immunoSEQ multiplex PCR; TCRdb's copy keeps in-frame clones and lacks some. V and J calls and clone size follow that table, whereas D and trimming were derived from the DNA. The table records roughly 400,000 clones, approximately 87% of them present only once. Participants were aged roughly 18 to 90 years, lived in around 22 US areas, and enrolled virtually. Recovered Cohort 3 donors showed two negative PCRs, clearance, or symptom resolution.

This chain joins TRBV7-8 and TRBJ1-3; D not resolved. This TCR came from a woman aged 45-65 years who had recovered from COVID-19. Sequencing input: PBMCs or T cells enriched from blood (not recorded which). The CDR3 here is CASSLESTRNTIYF. As DNA, the CDR3 is TGTGCCAGCAGCTTAGAGAGCACTCGAAACACCATATATTTT.